What follows describes a single TCR beta chain. The repertoire was sequenced with immunoSEQ multiplex PCR; TCRdb's copy has only in-frame clones and lacks some. The table shows tens of thousands of clones, with approximately 92% occurring only once. This CDR3 has 12 amino acids. The V gene lost 6 bases and the J gene lost 4 bases, with 9 bases spanning the gap. Germline V gene data show CDR1 as KGHSH and CDR2 as LQKENI. This entry is derived from a study of T cell changes during pregnancy in multiple sclerosis. The TCR was taken from a female donor with multiple sclerosis, enrolled in a pregnancy study. The chain combines TRBV18 with TRBJ1-1, with D hard to call. The source material was peripheral blood, sampled after pregnancy. This CDR3 reads CASSSAGTEAFF. The DNA of the CDR3 is TGTGCCAGCTCTTCGGCGGGCACTGAAGCTTTCTTT. Using reference TRBV18 and TRBJ1-1 for the parts outside the CDR3, the full variable domain is NAGVMQNPRHLVRRRGQEARLRCSPMKGHSHVYWYRQLPEEGLKFMVYLQKENIIDESGMPKERFSAEFPKEGPSILRIQQVVRGDSAAYFCASSSAGTEAFFGQGTRLTVV.